A selection of T cell receptor beta chains follows, all from one sample in a study of T-cell reconstitution after alpha-beta-depleted transplantation in children. TCRdb independently ran MiXCR on the PCR reads; one entry per CDR3 protein. The table lists approximately 500,000 distinct CDR3 sequences, roughly a tenth of them singletons. The sample consisted of PBMCs, taken before TCRalphabeta/CD19-depleted stem cell transplant. The origin of the receptors is a child aged 2 to 15 with inherited bone marrow failure, due to receive a stem cell transplant. CDR3s include the opening cysteine and the closing phenylalanine or tryptophan.

V: TRBV6-5; CDR3: CAVRQGEQYF
V: TRBV28; CDR3: CASSSTGQPLTGELFF
V: TRBV29-1; CDR3: CSVDTGGANVLTF
V: TRBV18; CDR3: CASSTTLAGSTDTQYF
V: TRBV4-2; CDR3: CASSQEGHNEKLFF
V: TRBV20-1; CDR3: CSAKWVTDTQYF
V: TRBV6-5; CDR3: CASSYLAESGDGYTF
V: TRBV4-2; CDR3: CASSLRRLGQGVPLAYEQYF
V: TRBV5-1; CDR3: CASSLGTGANVLTF
V: TRBV12-3/TRBV12-4; CDR3: CASRSADRVGNTIYF
V: TRBV27; CDR3: CASSLLSAGYGEQYF
V: TRBV5-1; CDR3: CASSLVVAGGFWNEQFF
V: TRBV9; CDR3: CASSVAPTTTDTQYF
V: TRBV9; CDR3: CASSVSRTGGDSGANVLTF
V: TRBV24-1; CDR3: CATSDFGNYGYTF
V: TRBV29-1; CDR3: CSVEERVRETQYF
V: TRBV5-1; CDR3: CASSPTSALTDTQYF
V: TRBV7-2; CDR3: CASSIASGSTDTQYF
V: TRBV5-1; CDR3: CASSLAAGRPYEQYF
V: TRBV29-1; CDR3: CSAGRENSAGELFF
V: TRBV24-1; CDR3: CAPRQGMMSNQPQHF
V: TRBV28; CDR3: CASSNREGSSYNEQFF
V: TRBV9; CDR3: CASSAVGLATQYF
V: TRBV20-1; CDR3: CSASADTGELFF
V: TRBV7-9; CDR3: CASSLGQGFEAFF
V: TRBV20-1; CDR3: CSALRTSSSYEQYF
V: TRBV7-2; CDR3: CASSSQTAPNEKLFF
V: TRBV5-1; CDR3: CASSWDSGSGANVLTF
V: TRBV4-3; CDR3: CASSQGLGEKPYEQYF
V: TRBV7-2; CDR3: CASSLYGSAGELFF
V: TRBV5-1; CDR3: CASSLGLAENYEQYF
V: TRBV7-2; CDR3: CASNIAAYNEQFF
V: TRBV12-3/TRBV12-4; CDR3: CASSLRDRGETQYF
V: TRBV28; CDR3: CASNPLGAGAGANVLTF
V: TRBV27; CDR3: CASSLRAGRSYEQYF
V: TRBV27; CDR3: CASSLTGGSYNEQFF
V: TRBV29-1; CDR3: CSVAPQGTGELFF
V: TRBV11-2; CDR3: CASSSEGRTNTEAFF
V: TRBV7-2; CDR3: CASSLSLGGGAKNIQYF
V: TRBV5-6; CDR3: CASSLYLVSNQPQHF
V: TRBV5-4; CDR3: CASSLVGGRGYEQFF
V: TRBV15; CDR3: CATSRDLTNQPQHF
V: TRBV27; CDR3: CASRNSGSSYNEQFF
V: TRBV6-2/TRBV6-3; CDR3: CASSSGAEQFF
V: TRBV2; CDR3: CAGQGESTDTQYF
V: TRBV7-2; CDR3: CASTIQSGSPSYEQYF
V: TRBV27; CDR3: CASSSRREQFF
V: TRBV24-1; CDR3: CATAGGPQASNQPQHF
V: TRBV20-1; CDR3: CSARNLGRGYSNQPQHF
V: TRBV20-1; CDR3: CSADGDQETQYF
V: TRBV20-1; CDR3: CSARDPLAGDQETQYF
V: TRBV4-3; CDR3: CASSQGPRGNTEAFF